The text below deals with one TCR beta chain. The germline gives CDR1 SEHNR, CDR2 FQNEAQ (reference sequence). The CDR3 spans 15 residues. This sample is drawn from a study of CXCR3-negative and CXCR3-positive naive CD8 T cells. cDNA libraries for TRB were generated by 5' RACE incorporating UMI labels. After re-calling the 5' RACE reads, TCRdb lists one entry per CDR3 protein, DNA absent. This table holds approximately 83,000 distinct CDR3 sequences. Sequencing input: naive CXCR3- CD8+ T cells from blood. Sample subset: CD45RO-CCR7+CD27+CD95- naive CD8+ T cells lacking CXCR3 (TNR3-). The gene calls are TRBV7-9 and TRBJ2-6. The sequence came from a human donor in good health. Some clones in this sample may be carry-over from other donors' samples. This CDR3 reads CASSKQGSGANVLTF.